These 2 T cell receptor beta chains came from one sample sequenced in a study of shared clonotypes between healthy human individuals. Only in-frame clones appear in the TCRdb table, and some are missing; sequencing was by immunoSEQ multiplex PCR. The sample holds roughly 1,600,000 clones, roughly 98.5% seen once. The sample comprised naive CD4+ T cells sorted from blood. Documented subset: CD45RA+ positively selected. All receptors derive from a man aged 30 to 39 in good health.

CDR3 sequence (DNA): TGTGCCAGCAGCCAAGTCGGGACAGGGGGCTGGGACAATCAGCCCCAGCATTTT. Its translation: CASSQVGTGGWDNQPQHF. The chain combines TRBV4-2 with TRBJ1-5; 12 positions agree with TRBD1. Trimming at V came to 1 base and at J to 3 bases, leaving 7 bases not matched to a gene. CDR1 is LGHNA, CDR2 YNFKEQ, per germline. This CDR3 region has 18 residues.

The chain uses TRBV6-1 and TRBJ2-1; 9 positions agree with TRBD2. Losses at the gene ends were 5 bases for V and 9 bases for J; bases not matched to a gene: 5. CDR1 is MNHNS, CDR2 SASEGT, per germline. The CDR3 length is 13 residues. The CDR3 sequence: CASSIMREGEQFF. The CDR3 DNA reads TGTGCCAGCAGTATTATGCGGGAGGGTGAGCAGTTCTTC.